One and the same sample provided the 16 T cell receptor beta chains below, sequenced in a study of T-cell reconstitution after alpha-beta-depleted transplantation in children. Unique molecular identifiers were used in preparing the TCRbeta library. MiXCR, run by TCRdb on the PCR reads, gives a single entry per CDR3 protein. Of more than 450,000 distinct CDR3 sequences listed, approximately 20% are singletons. The sample in question was PBMCs from the stem cell graft donor, obtained from the stem cell graft. These receptors all come from a human donor who donated a stem cell graft to a child with acute lymphoblastic leukemia.

V is TRBV6-1 and J is TRBJ2-1; TRBD2 aligns across 7 bases. The CDR3 totals 13 residues. V shed 6 bases and J 3 bases; nucleotides not matched to a gene: 2. Per germline, CDR1 MNHNS and CDR2 SASEGT. The CDR3 here is CASSRTSYNEQFF. CDR3 nucleotides: TGTGCCAGCAGCCGGACTAGCTACAATGAGCAGTTCTTC.

As to this clonotype: One junction end disagrees with the germline gene, perhaps due to a read error. The chain carries TRBV7-2 and TRBJ2-1; D perhaps matches TRBD2 (6 bases). The CDR3 totals 14 residues. CDR1 SGHTA and CDR2 FQGNSA come from the germline V gene. CDR3 protein: CASSLAGGGNQQFF. The DNA for the CDR3 is TGTGCCAGCAGCTTAGCGGGAGGCGGCAATCAGCAGTTCTTC.

The chain uses TRBV5-1 and TRBJ2-5; 13 nucleotides agree with TRBD2. This CDR3 has 18 amino acids. Germline CDR1 is SGHRS and CDR2 is YFSETQ. V was pared by 4 bases and J by 5 bases, with 14 bases of the junction left unmatched. The CDR3, as DNA: TGCGCCAGCAGCCTCAAGGGACTAGCGGGAAAAGGACGGGAGACCCAGTACTTC. This codes for CASSLKGLAGKGRETQYF.

This clonotype was picked up a small number of times. V is TRBV12-3 or TRBV12-4 and J is TRBJ2-3, with 7 positions matching TRBD1. The CDR3 is 15 amino acids. Trimming cost V 5 bases and J 6 bases; bases outside gene matches: 11. The CDR3 DNA reads TGTGCCAGCAGTGACGGGACAGTGGAGGTCGATACGCAGTATTTT. Translating gives CASSDGTVEVDTQYF.

There are a few counts of this clonotype. This chain links TRBV7-9 with TRBJ1-1; 7 nucleotides line up with TRBD1. V lost 5 bases, J lost 3 bases, and 15 bases stayed unmatched. This CDR3 is built from 17 residues. Germline CDR1 SEHNR, CDR2 FQNEAQ (reference sequence). Here the CDR3 reads CASSQASRGRLDTEAFF. CDR3 in DNA: TGTGCCAGCAGCCAGGCCTCGAGGGGGCGGCTGGACACTGAAGCTTTCTTT.

This clonotype was counted a few times. The rearrangement uses TRBV19 and TRBJ1-5; D gene unclear. V lost 8 bases and J lost 6, with 8 bases in between. Germline CDR1 and CDR2: LNHDA and SQIVND (reference sequence). CDR3 length: 11 amino acids. The CDR3 loop reads CASGVGQPQHF. CDR3 coding DNA: TGTGCCAGTGGGGTGGGTCAGCCCCAGCATTTT. Using reference TRBV19 and TRBJ1-5 for the parts outside the CDR3, the full variable domain is DGGITQSPKYLFRKEGQNVTLSCEQNLNHDAMYWYRQDPGQGLRLIYYSQIVNDFQKGDIAEGYSVSREKKESFPLTVTSAQKNPTAFYLCASGVGQPQHFGDGTRLSIL.

This clonotype came up a few times. The V and J genes are TRBV24-1 and TRBJ2-1, with a weak D call TRBD2 (6 bases). The CDR3 is made up of 15 amino acids. CDR1 KGHDR and CDR2 SFDVKD come from the germline V gene. Trimming shortened V by 2 bases and J by 1 base, and 8 bases separated the two germline ends. The CDR3 DNA reads as TGTGCCACCAGTGATTACGGGGGATCCTACAATGAGCAGTTCTTC. It translates to CATSDYGGSYNEQFF.

This clonotype was detected only a few times. This rearrangement joins TRBV15 to TRBJ1-1, with D possibly TRBD1 on 6 matching bases. CDR3 length: 14 amino acids. V shed 10 bases and J shed 4 bases, with 19 bases lying between them. The germline CDR1 and CDR2 sequences are LNHNV and YYDKDF (reference sequence). This CDR3 is CAILHREGGTEAFF. The CDR3 coding sequence is TGTGCCATTCTTCACAGGGAGGGTGGCACTGAAGCTTTCTTT. The variable domain in full, with the rest retrieved from reference TRBV15 and TRBJ1-1, is DAMVIQNPRYQVTQFGKPVTLSCSQTLNHNVMYWYQQKSSQAPKLLFHYYDKDFNNEADTPDNFQSRRPNTSFCFLDIRSPGLGDTAMYLCAILHREGGTEAFFGQGTRLTVV.

The chain is built from TRBV19 and TRBJ2-7, with D possibly TRBD2 on 5 matching bases. V lost 8 bases, J lost 2 bases, and 7 bases lay in between. This CDR3 has 11 residues. Germline CDR1 reads LNHDA; CDR2 reads SQIVND (reference sequence). CDR3 DNA: TGTGCCAGTGGAGGACCCTACGAGCAGTACTTC. Amino acids: CASGGPYEQYF.

The chain couples TRBV5-1 to TRBJ2-5; D is unclear. Trimming removed 4 bases from V and 5 bases from J, with 15 bases in between. The CDR3 runs 14 residues. CDR1 SGHRS and CDR2 YFSETQ come from the germline V gene. CDR3: CASSLSTSSETQYF. The CDR3 DNA follows: TGCGCCAGCAGCCTGTCGACGAGCTCGGAGACCCAGTACTTC.

This clonotype has only a few counts. V gene TRBV11-2 combines with J gene TRBJ2-1; no clear D. Per the germline V gene, CDR1 is SGHAT and CDR2 is FQNNGV. The CDR3 is 13 amino acids. Trimming took 2 bases from V and 10 from J, leaving 12 bases between them. The CDR3 spells CASSLRSVQEQFF. The CDR3 nucleotides read TGTGCCAGCAGCTTACGCTCCGTGCAGGAGCAGTTCTTC.

In its sample, this clonotype was seen many times. This sequence joins TRBV25-1 and TRBJ2-6; D is uncertain. The V end lost 8 bases, the J end lost 0 bases, and 2 bases lay between the germline ends. Germline CDR1 MGHDK, CDR2 SYGVNS. There are 12 residues in the CDR3. CDR3 in amino acids: CASLSGANVLTF. Written as DNA, the CDR3 is TGTGCCAGCCTCTCTGGGGCCAACGTCCTGACTTTC.

The rearrangement uses TRBV5-1 and TRBJ1-1, with a possible D match to TRBD1 (5 bases). The V gene's germline CDR1 is SGHRS and CDR2 YFSETQ. V lost 8 bases, J lost 5 bases, and 22 bases lay in between. CDR3 length equals 15 residues. In nucleotides, the CDR3 is TGCGCCAGTGGGCCTCCAGGGCTCGGTGCTACTGAAGCTTTCTTT. This codes for CASGPPGLGATEAFF. Combining the CDR3 with reference TRBV5-1 and TRBJ1-1 gives the whole variable domain KAGVTQTPRYLIKTRGQQVTLSCSPISGHRSVSWYQQTPGQGLQFLFEYFSETQRNKGNFPGRFSGRQFSNSRSEMNVSTLELGDSALYLCASGPPGLGATEAFFGQGTRLTVV.

The chain joins TRBV7-9 to TRBJ1-1; D perhaps matches TRBD1 (5 bases). This CDR3 has 16 amino acids. CDR1 and CDR2 (germline): SEHNR, FQNEAQ (reference sequence). Trimming left V 6 bases short and J 0 bases short, with 17 bases between. In DNA, the CDR3 is TGTGCCAGCAGTCCGCTCACCGGGGCCTTGAACACTGAAGCTTTCTTT. It codes for CASSPLTGALNTEAFF. Full variable domain (rest looked up from reference TRBV7-9 and TRBJ1-1): DTGVSQNPRHKITKRGQNVTFRCDPISEHNRLYWYRQTLGQGPEFLTYFQNEAQLEKSRLLSDRFSAERPKGSFSTLEIQRTEQGDSAMYLCASSPLTGALNTEAFFGQGTRLTVV.

There are a few counts of this clonotype. The V call is TRBV29-1, the J call TRBJ2-2; tentatively, D is TRBD1 or TRBD2 (5 bases each). The length of the CDR3 is 11 residues. The germline gives CDR1 SQVTM, CDR2 ANQGSEA. In nucleotides, the CDR3 is TGCATCGTAGGGGAGTCCGGGGAGCTGTTTTTT. It specifies CIVGESGELFF.

This clonotype was found a few times. The chain uses TRBV4-2 and TRBJ2-1; 13 bases match TRBD2. The CDR3 is made up of 16 amino acids. V was clipped by 3 bases and J by 4 bases; unmatched bases: 3. Germline V CDR1 and CDR2: LGHNA, YNFKEQ. The CDR3 loop reads CASSHGTSGIYNEQFF. CDR3 DNA: TGTGCCAGCAGCCACGGGACTAGCGGGATATACAATGAGCAGTTCTTC.